The source of this T cell receptor beta chain is a study of cytomegalovirus exposure and HLA in healthy donors. Study-wide findings and caveats: Associated with cytomegalovirus, according to the listing, were 164 TCR beta chains. The later analysis indicated that the majority of CMV-associated TCR beta chains appeared HLA-restricted. The Asian-associated ancestry cluster reportedly had fewer N-insertions than the approximately 690-donor mean in a later analysis.

As concerns this clone: Its matching antigen is unknown.

The PCR contained 60 Vbeta and 13 Jbeta primers. Measured with immunoSEQ multiplex PCR; TCRdb has only the in-frame clones, and not every one. The data show some 150,000 clones, 70% to 80% seen once. The clonotype was recovered from a man younger than 35 in good health and CMV-seronegative. Specimen: PBMCs.

In DNA form, the CDR3 reads TGTGCCAGCAGCCCTGGCTGGGGCTCCCTCCTAGACGAGCAGTACTTC. Its protein product is CASSPGWGSLLDEQYF. The rearrangement links TRBV5-4 to TRBJ2-7, with D perhaps TRBD1 (5 bases). This CDR3 has 16 residues. V was shortened by 4 bases and J by 5 bases, with 22 bases between the two germline ends. CDR1 and CDR2 from the germline V gene are SGHNT and YYREEE (reference sequence). Using reference TRBV5-4 and TRBJ2-7 for the parts outside the CDR3, the full variable domain is ETGVTQSPTHLIKTRGQQVTLRCSSQSGHNTVSWYQQALGQGPQFIFQYYREEENGRGNFPPRFSGLQFPNYSSELNVNALELDDSALYLCASSPGWGSLLDEQYFGPGTRLTVT.